Listed below are T cell receptor beta chains from one sample, sequenced in a study of blood T cell repertoires in COVID-19. The table came from immunoSEQ multiplex PCR; TCRdb's copy has only in-frame clones and leaves some out. The sample shows about 430,000 clones, 70% to 90% of them seen only once. Sequenced: PBMCs or T cells enriched from blood (not recorded which). The receptors were sampled from a woman aged 18-29 years who had been exposed to COVID-19. Each CDR3 is given with its conserved first and last residue. A D gene is named only where the DNA matches it firmly. For some rows the clone size is stated as once, few or many, or as a class when expanded; others skip it.

TRBV28,-,once,TRBJ1-1,CASSIRGPMNTEAFF,TGTGCCAGCAGTATAAGGGGCCCAATGAACACTGAAGCTTTCTTT
TRBV14,TRBD2,-,TRBJ2-7,CASSQDFPSSSAGSPYEQYF,TGTGCCAGCAGCCAAGATTTCCCCTCCTCTTCAGCGGGGAGCCCCTACGAGCAGTACTTC
TRBV5-1,TRBD1,-,TRBJ1-1,CASSYWTGGRIVNTEAFF,TGCGCCAGCAGCTACTGGACAGGGGGCCGGATAGTGAACACTGAAGCTTTCTTT
TRBV13,TRBD1,-,TRBJ2-7,CASSPDRGRSVYEQYF,TGTGCCAGCAGCCCGGACAGGGGGCGTAGTGTCTACGAGCAGTACTTC
TRBV28,-,many,TRBJ2-1,CASNWASEDEQFF,TGTGCCAGCAATTGGGCTAGCGAGGATGAGCAGTTCTTC
TRBV6-5,TRBD1,-,TRBJ2-7,CASRAGTGGWGEQYF,TGTGCCAGCAGAGCTGGGACAGGGGGCTGGGGCGAGCAGTACTTC
TRBV5-6,-,-,TRBJ1-1,CASSAGSEAFF,TGTGCCAGCAGCGCAGGGTCCGAAGCTTTCTTT
TRBV21-1,-,-,TRBJ2-1,CASSLKTGIHEQFF,TGTGCCAGCAGCTTAAAAACAGGGATCCATGAGCAGTTCTTC
TRBV28,TRBD1,once,TRBJ2-5,CASSFKRGGMETQYF,TGTGCCAGCAGTTTTAAGAGAGGGGGCATGGAGACCCAGTACTTC
TRBV2,-,once,TRBJ2-7,CASSERGGKSYEQYF,TGTGCCAGCAGTGAGCGAGGAGGAAAGTCCTACGAGCAGTACTTC
TRBV4-2,TRBD2,-,TRBJ2-2,CASRPTGGGAPGELFF,TGTGCCAGCAGACCTACCGGCGGGGGGGCCCCCGGGGAGCTGTTTTTT
TRBV20-1,TRBD1,-,TRBJ1-5,CSASPGQGRHQPQHF,TGCAGTGCTAGTCCCGGACAGGGGAGGCATCAGCCCCAGCATTTT
TRBV19,TRBD2,-,TRBJ2-3,CASSNRGGTDTQYF,TGTGCCAGTAGTAATCGGGGGGGCACAGATACGCAGTATTTT
TRBV7-8,TRBD1,-,TRBJ1-4,CASSGDRGLGEKLFF,TGTGCCAGCAGCGGAGACAGGGGGCTTGGCGAAAAACTGTTTTTT
TRBV18,TRBD1,-,TRBJ1-2,CASSSQDRGHGGYTF,TGTGCCAGCTCATCCCAGGACAGGGGGCATGGTGGCTACACCTTC
TRBV19,-,-,TRBJ2-7,CASSMRANPYEQYF,TGTGCCAGTAGTATGAGAGCGAATCCCTACGAGCAGTACTTC
TRBV4-1,-,-,TRBJ1-2,CASSPPANYGYTF,TGCGCCAGCAGCCCCCCAGCTAACTATGGCTACACCTTC
TRBV28,-,-,TRBJ1-1,CASSSPEGPTHGAFF,TGTGCCAGCAGTTCCCCGGAGGGCCCGACCCATGGAGCTTTCTTT
TRBV7-2,-,-,TRBJ2-3,CASSLLLSDTQYF,TGTGCCAGCAGCTTATTGCTATCAGATACGCAGTATTTT
TRBV6-5,-,-,TRBJ2-7,CASSRVSYEQYF,TGTGCCAGCAGCCGGGTCTCCTACGAGCAGTACTTC
TRBV14,TRBD1,-,TRBJ1-6,CASSQRGLGSPLHF,TGTGCCAGCAGCCAAAGGGGGCTGGGTTCACCCCTCCACTTT
TRBV5-1,TRBD1,-,TRBJ2-7,CASSGRGPSYEQYF,TGCGCCAGCAGCGGCAGGGGGCCCTCCTACGAGCAGTACTTC
TRBV21-1,-,-,TRBJ1-5,CASSKVKGALGQPQHF,TGTGCCAGCAGCAAAGTCAAGGGGGCCTTGGGTCAGCCCCAGCATTTT
TRBV2,-,-,TRBJ2-3,CASRVGYLHADTQYF,TGTGCCAGCAGGGTGGGCTACCTTCACGCAGATACGCAGTATTTT
TRBV5-8,-,-,TRBJ2-7,CASSLGTQTYEQYF,TGTGCCAGCAGCTTGGGGACTCAGACCTACGAGCAGTACTTC
TRBV12-3/TRBV12-4,-,-,TRBJ2-7,CASSFRGNYEQYF,TGTGCCAGCAGTTTTCGAGGGAACTACGAGCAGTACTTC
TRBV24-1,TRBD2,many,TRBJ2-1,CATSDWGFGGRTYNEQFF,TGTGCCACCAGTGATTGGGGCTTTGGCGGGAGGACCTACAATGAGCAGTTCTTC
TRBV11-3,-,-,TRBJ2-5,CASSAPGMETQYF,TGTGCCAGCAGCGCCCCAGGGATGGAGACCCAGTACTTC
TRBV3-1/TRBV3-2,-,-,TRBJ2-5,CASSPRLAQETQYF,TGTGCCAGCAGCCCCCGGCTAGCCCAAGAGACCCAGTACTTC
TRBV4-1,-,-,TRBJ1-5,CASSLQGGDQPQHF,TGCGCCAGCAGCCTACAGGGTGGAGATCAGCCCCAGCATTTT
TRBV6-5,TRBD2,-,TRBJ2-1,CASTPRGGREQFF,TGTGCCAGCACCCCGCGGGGGGGACGGGAGCAGTTCTTC
TRBV7-3,-,-,TRBJ2-2,CASRKQGEVGELFF,TGTGCCAGCAGGAAACAGGGAGAGGTCGGGGAGCTGTTTTTT
TRBV6-2/TRBV6-3,TRBD2,-,TRBJ2-7,CASSYSLGLAARYEQYF,TGTGCCAGCAGTTACTCACTTGGACTAGCGGCCCGCTACGAGCAGTACTTC
TRBV5-4,-,-,TRBJ2-7,CASSHYATATYEQYF,TGTGCCAGCAGCCACTACGCGACAGCTACCTACGAGCAGTACTTC
TRBV4-1,-,many,TRBJ1-3,CASSQERSGNTIYF,TGCGCCAGCAGCCAAGAGCGGTCGGGGAACACCATATATTTT
TRBV4-3,-,-,TRBJ2-7,CASSQDLGTYIYEQYF,TGCGCCAGCAGCCAAGATTTAGGGACTTATATCTACGAGCAGTACTTC
TRBV25-1,-,-,TRBJ2-2,CASSEFLAAGFTGELFF,TGTGCCAGCAGTGAATTTCTCGCGGCCGGTTTTACCGGGGAGCTGTTTTTT
TRBV19,-,-,TRBJ2-3,CASSLPGLGGLKDTQYF,TGTGCCAGTAGTCTCCCCGGTTTGGGGGGGCTTAAAGATACGCAGTATTTT
TRBV28,TRBD1,-,TRBJ2-7,CASSFETDREQYF,TGTGCCAGCAGCTTTGAGACGGACAGGGAGCAGTACTTC
TRBV19,-,-,TRBJ1-4,CASTGRSDEKLFF,TGTGCCAGTACGGGGAGAAGTGATGAAAAACTGTTTTTT
TRBV4-1,TRBD1,-,TRBJ1-1,CASSLFWTGDTEAFF,TGCGCCAGCAGCCTCTTTTGGACAGGGGACACTGAAGCTTTCTTT
TRBV15,-,-,TRBJ2-3,CATSSQARGFTDTQYF,TGTGCCACCAGCAGCCAGGCTAGGGGTTTCACAGATACGCAGTATTTT
TRBV14,-,-,TRBJ1-5,CASSLGGSDQPQHF,TGTGCCAGCAGCCTGGGGGGGTCGGACCAGCCCCAGCATTTT
TRBV29-1,TRBD1,-,TRBJ2-7,CSALLSGDRPYEQYF,TGCAGCGCACTCCTTTCTGGGGACAGGCCCTACGAGCAGTACTTC
TRBV7-3,TRBD1,once,TRBJ1-4,CASSFTGQGYNLFF,TGTGCCAGCAGCTTCACGGGACAGGGCTATAACCTGTTTTTT
TRBV14,-,-,TRBJ2-7,CASSQIWVGVAEQYF,TGTGCCAGCAGCCAGATTTGGGTAGGAGTGGCCGAGCAGTACTTC
TRBV19,TRBD1,once,TRBJ1-5,CASSIGGQSSNQPQHF,TGTGCCAGTAGTATCGGGGGACAGAGTAGCAATCAGCCCCAGCATTTT
TRBV7-2,TRBD2,-,TRBJ2-7,CASSLEGGRSTGF,TGTGCCAGCAGCTTAGAGGGCGGGAGGTCGACAGGCTTC
TRBV4-1,-,once,TRBJ2-2,CASSRITGGVNTGELFF,TGCGCCAGCAGTCGTATAACTGGCGGGGTTAACACCGGGGAGCTGTTTTTT
TRBV28,TRBD1,-,TRBJ1-1,CASSLRTGWGNTEAFF,TGTGCCAGCAGTTTGAGGACAGGGTGGGGGAACACTGAAGCTTTCTTT
TRBV12-3/TRBV12-4,-,-,TRBJ1-2,CASSDRNYGYTF,TGTGCCAGCAGCGACAGAAACTATGGCTACACCTTC
TRBV2,TRBD2,-,TRBJ2-2,CASRGTSGNTGELFF,TGTGCCAGCAGGGGGACTAGCGGGAACACCGGGGAGCTGTTTTTT
TRBV11-2,-,-,TRBJ1-2,CASSLVAGGNYGYTF,TGTGCCAGCAGCTTAGTAGCCGGGGGTAACTATGGCTACACCTTC
TRBV6-5,-,once,TRBJ1-1,CASSYSARVTTEAFF,TGTGCCAGCAGTTACTCGGCCCGGGTTACAACTGAAGCTTTCTTT